The rows below give T cell receptor beta chains drawn from one sample of a study of cytomegalovirus exposure and HLA in healthy donors. The assay was immunoSEQ multiplex PCR, and TCRdb's table has in-frame clones only and misses some. The sample includes approximately 160,000 clones, around 81% of them seen just once. The material sequenced was PBMCs. All receptors derive from a woman between 40 and 50 years old in good health and CMV-seronegative. The CDR3 runs from the conserved cysteine through the conserved F or W. The order of the fields is D gene, V gene, J gene, clone size, CDR3 DNA, CDR3 protein. A D gene is named only where the DNA matches it firmly. Some rows have no size entry. The others give once, few or many, or a class for an expanded clone.

TRBD1,TRBV7-8,TRBJ1-5,NA,TGTGCCAGCAGCCGGAGCAACAGGGGGCTAGGCAATCAGCCCCAGCATTTT,CASSRSNRGLGNQPQHF
NA,TRBV5-1,TRBJ1-6,NA,TGCGCCAGCAGACTACTGACAGGCCCAGGGGATTCACCCCTCCACTTT,CASRLLTGPGDSPLHF
TRBD1,TRBV30,TRBJ1-2,NA,TGTGCCTGGAGTGTAGCGACAGGGAGTGGCTACACCTTC,CAWSVATGSGYTF
NA,TRBV11-3,TRBJ2-3,NA,TGTGCCAGCAGCTTAGATTACTCTACTAACACAGATACGCAGTATTTT,CASSLDYSTNTDTQYF
NA,TRBV6-5,TRBJ1-4,few,TGTGCCAGCAGTTCCGGTGGAGTCCGTGGGGAAAAACTGTTTTTT,CASSSGGVRGEKLFF
NA,TRBV5-1,TRBJ2-5,NA,TGCGCCAGCAGCTTAGCCGAGACCCAGTACTTC,CASSLAETQYF
TRBD2,TRBV10-3,TRBJ2-3,NA,TGTGCCATCAGTGATAGGCCCGGGAGCGGGGGAGATACGCAGTATTTT,CAISDRPGSGGDTQYF
NA,TRBV6-1,TRBJ1-5,NA,TGTGCCAGCAGTGATTCGGGGGGATATCAGCCCCAGCATTTT,CASSDSGGYQPQHF
TRBD2,TRBV4-2,TRBJ2-2,NA,TGTGCCAGCAGCCAAGGCCTAGCGGGAGGAACCGGGGAGCTGTTTTTT,CASSQGLAGGTGELFF
TRBD1,TRBV6-1,TRBJ2-7,NA,TGTGCCAGCAGTGAATTCGGGACAGGGGCCTCCTACGAGCAGTACTTC,CASSEFGTGASYEQYF
TRBD2,TRBV5-6,TRBJ2-1,NA,TGTGCCAGCAGCCGGGCGGGACTAGCGGGAGGGGAGCAGTTCTTC,CASSRAGLAGGEQFF
NA,TRBV7-9,TRBJ2-5,NA,TGTGCCAGCAGTTCCGAGGAGACCCAGTACTTC,CASSSEETQYF
NA,TRBV9,TRBJ2-5,NA,TGTGCCAGCAGCGTAGAGGGGCGGGATCAAGAGACCCAGTACTTC,CASSVEGRDQETQYF
NA,TRBV4-1,TRBJ1-2,NA,TGCGCCAGCAGCCAAGTCGATGAACAGGGCCGTCGGGGCTACACCTTC,CASSQVDEQGRRGYTF
TRBD2,TRBV7-8,TRBJ2-1,NA,TGTGCCAGCAGCCAGTCTAGCGGGAGCTCCTACAATGAGCAGTTCTTC,CASSQSSGSSYNEQFF
NA,TRBV7-8,TRBJ1-1,NA,TGTGCCAGCAGCTTAACGAACTACGGGTCTGAAGCTTTCTTT,CASSLTNYGSEAFF
TRBD2,TRBV29-1,TRBJ2-1,NA,TGCAGCGTTGAAGATCGGGGAACTAGCGGGAGTATAAGGGTTCGGGCCAATGAGCAGTTCTTC,CSVEDRGTSGSIRVRANEQFF
TRBD1,TRBV19,TRBJ1-5,NA,TGTGCCAGTAGTACCACAGGGGGCAATCAGCCCCAGCATTTT,CASSTTGGNQPQHF
TRBD1,TRBV29-1,TRBJ1-2,NA,TGCAGCGTTGACGGAGAGGGGACAGGGGCATATTGGGAGGGTGGCTACACCTTC,CSVDGEGTGAYWEGGYTF
TRBD1,TRBV19,TRBJ2-6,NA,TGTGCCAGTAGTCCGGGACAGCTCTCTGGGGCCAACGTCCTGACTTTC,CASSPGQLSGANVLTF
TRBD2,TRBV19,TRBJ2-2,few,TGTGCCAGTAGTAGCGCTAGCGGGAGGGCCGTCGGGGAGCTGTTTTTT,CASSSASGRAVGELFF
TRBD1,TRBV13,TRBJ1-2,NA,TGTGCCAGCAGCCCAGGGGGCACTTTTAACTATGGCTACACCTTC,CASSPGGTFNYGYTF
NA,TRBV19,TRBJ1-2,NA,TGTGCCAGTAGTATGATTGACAGGAACTATGGCTACACCTTC,CASSMIDRNYGYTF
TRBD2,TRBV6-6,TRBJ2-5,NA,TGTGCCAGCAGTTACTTTAGGGAGGGAGGCGAAGAGACCCAGTACTTC,CASSYFREGGEETQYF
TRBD2,TRBV5-1,TRBJ2-7,NA,TGCGCCAGCAGCTTGGACACTAGCGGCCACTACGAGCAGTACTTC,CASSLDTSGHYEQYF
TRBD1,TRBV4-2,TRBJ2-7,NA,TGTGCCAGCAGCCAAGTGGGGGACAGTACCTACGAGCAGTACTTC,CASSQVGDSTYEQYF
NA,TRBV5-6,TRBJ1-2,NA,TGTGCCAGCAGCCTTCGGGGGTGGGAATACACCTTC,CASSLRGWEYTF
TRBD2,TRBV7-3,TRBJ2-5,NA,TGTGCCAGCAGCTCCGGGGGGTCCCAAGAGACCCAGTACTTC,CASSSGGSQETQYF
NA,TRBV9,TRBJ2-5,NA,TGTGCCAGCAGTCCTCGGGACACCCAAGAGACCCAGTACTTC,CASSPRDTQETQYF
NA,TRBV28,TRBJ1-2,few,TGTGCCAGCAGTCTCGGGAGGAGGGCCGGCTACACCTTC,CASSLGRRAGYTF
TRBD1,TRBV10-3,TRBJ1-1,few,TGTGCCATCAGGGAGGGCTACAGGGGGACCACTGAAGCTTTCTTT,CAIREGYRGTTEAFF
TRBD1,TRBV30,TRBJ2-2,NA,TGTGCCTGGAGTGGACAGGGGATCGGGGAGCTGTTTTTT,CAWSGQGIGELFF
TRBD1,TRBV6-1,TRBJ1-4,NA,TGTGCCAGCAGTCTACCGGGACAGGGTGGAGAAAAACTGTTTTTT,CASSLPGQGGEKLFF
TRBD2,TRBV6-6,TRBJ2-3,few,TGTGCCAGCAACTTAGCGGGGGGCACAGATACGCAGTATTTT,CASNLAGGTDTQYF
NA,TRBV13,TRBJ2-5,NA,TGTGCCAGCAGCTTAGCCCCGGAGACCCAGTACTTC,CASSLAPETQYF
TRBD2,TRBV7-9,TRBJ2-7,few,TGTGCCAGGGGCCGGGACTACAACTACGAGCAGTACTTC,CARGRDYNYEQYF
NA,TRBV5-1,TRBJ2-3,NA,TGCGCCAGCAGCTTGGGTTCTGGCACAGATACGCAGTATTTT,CASSLGSGTDTQYF